This TCR beta chain is drawn from a study of T cells after yellow fever vaccination. TCRdb redid the calling of the 5' RACE reads with MiXCR, one entry per CDR3 protein. The data show about 340,000 distinct CDR3 sequences, approximately 3.9% seen once. The source was PBMCs, collected 5 days after the yellow fever booster vaccination. The TCR was taken from a man aged 18 to 30 who received the YFV17D yellow fever vaccine.

CDR3 coding DNA: TGTGCCATCTGGGGAGCTACGAACACCGGGGAGCTGTTTTTT. Its protein is CAIWGATNTGELFF. This rearrangement joins TRBV10-3 to TRBJ2-2; D possibly corresponds to TRBD2 (5 bases). The CDR3 is made up of 14 amino acids. Deletions cut 8 bases from V and 0 bases from J, with 10 bases between. The germline V gene encodes CDR1 ENHRY and CDR2 SYGVKD.